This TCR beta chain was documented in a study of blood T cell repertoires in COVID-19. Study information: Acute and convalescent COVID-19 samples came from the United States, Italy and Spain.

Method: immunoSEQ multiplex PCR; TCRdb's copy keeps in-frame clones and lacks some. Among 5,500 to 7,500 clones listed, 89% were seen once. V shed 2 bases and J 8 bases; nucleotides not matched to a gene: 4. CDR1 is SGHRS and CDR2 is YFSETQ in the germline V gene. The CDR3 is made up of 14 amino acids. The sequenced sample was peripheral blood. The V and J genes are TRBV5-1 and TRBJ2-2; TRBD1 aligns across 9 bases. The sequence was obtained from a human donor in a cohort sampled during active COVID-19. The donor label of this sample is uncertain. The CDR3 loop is CASSFRTGDGELFF. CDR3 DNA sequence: TGCGCCAGCAGCTTTAGGACAGGGGATGGGGAGCTGTTTTTT.